Presented here are 15 T cell receptor beta chains from one specimen sequenced in a study of T cell repertoires in cytomegalovirus infection. TCRdb reprocessed the reads via MiXCR and lists one record per CDR3 protein. The data contain 550,000 to 850,000 distinct CDR3 sequences, around 30% of them seen just once; the ten biggest clones take up 15% to 20%. The antigens of these receptors remain unknown. The specimen comprised cultured PBMCs, sampled from culture after CMV antigen stimulation. These receptor sequences come from a human donor in good health (CMV status not recorded). Some clones in this sample may be carry-over from other donors' samples.

V is TRBV4-3 and J is TRBJ1-5; no clear D. CDR1 is LGHNA and CDR2 is YSLEER in the germline V gene. CDR3 length equals 15 residues. V lost 3 bases to trimming and J lost 4 bases, with 13 bases between them. As DNA, the CDR3 is TGCGCCAGCAGCCAGCGGACGGGGAGAAATCAGCCCCAGCATTTT. Translating gives CASSQRTGRNQPQHF.

This chain links TRBV12-3 or TRBV12-4 with TRBJ2-5; D not resolved. The CDR3 covers 17 residues. Deletions cut 5 bases from V and 0 bases from J, with 19 bases between. The CDR3 DNA sequence: TGTGCCAGCAGTAATTCACTCCGGCAGAATTACCAAGAGACCCAGTACTTC. Translation gives CASSNSLRQNYQETQYF.

In this sample, this clonotype turned up a few times. The chain has TRBV12-3 or TRBV12-4 and TRBJ2-1; D remains ambiguous. V dropped 6 bases and J dropped 2 bases, with 8 bases sitting between them. CDR3 length equals 13 residues. DNA of the CDR3: TGTGCCAGCAGGATTCAAACCTACAATGAGCAGTTCTTC. It codes for CASRIQTYNEQFF.

This clonotype was found a few times. In DNA, the CDR3 is TGCGCCAGCAGTTTACAGGGGGCCTACTACGAGCAGTACTTC. This encodes CASSLQGAYYEQYF. This chain joins TRBV5-1 and TRBJ2-7; 9 bases line up with TRBD1. Germline V gene data show CDR1 as SGHRS and CDR2 as YFSETQ. The CDR3 is 14 residues long. The ends lost 5 bases at V and 3 bases at J; junction bases unmatched: 6.

The gene calls are TRBV27 and TRBJ2-7, with a tentative D call TRBD2 (6 bases). Germline CDR1 and CDR2: MNHEY and SMNVEV (reference sequence). This CDR3 comprises 13 residues. Trimming took off 6 bases at V and 7 bases at J, with 16 bases between the two ends. CDR3 protein: CASSSDWRGEQYF. CDR3 in DNA: TGTGCCAGCAGCTCGGACTGGCGGGGAGAGCAGTACTTC.

The chain recombines TRBV19 with TRBJ2-2; a weak D match, TRBD2 (5 bases). The germline V and J ends were trimmed by 3 bases and 1 base, with 12 bases remaining between them. In germline, CDR1 is LNHDA, CDR2 SQIVND (reference sequence). This CDR3 has 16 residues. This CDR3 reads CASSMRSGMNTGELFF. DNA of the CDR3: TGTGCCAGTAGTATGCGGTCGGGGATGAACACCGGGGAGCTGTTTTTT.

This chain joins TRBV12-3 or TRBV12-4 and TRBJ2-7; 9 nucleotides match TRBD2. The CDR3 totals 13 residues. Germline trimming cut 8 bases from V and 2 bases from J; bases unmatched to any gene: 4. The CDR3 protein is CASRTSETYEQYF. The CDR3 DNA follows: TGTGCCAGCCGGACTAGCGAGACCTACGAGCAGTACTTC.

This clonotype was recorded once. J is TRBJ1-4 and V is TRBV2; 9 bases map to TRBD1. The CDR3 length is 14 residues. Germline CDR1 is SNHLY and CDR2 is FYNNEI. After removal of 4 bases from V and 7 bases from J, the junction contained 4 bases not matched to a gene. The CDR3 sequence is CASSVGTGIEKLFF. The CDR3 DNA sequence: TGTGCCAGCAGTGTGGGGACAGGGATTGAAAAACTGTTTTTT.

The chain employs TRBV19 and TRBJ1-5, with unresolved D. Germline values: CDR1 LNHDA, CDR2 SQIVND (reference sequence). Trimming left V 4 bases short and J 1 base short, with 8 bases between. The CDR3 consists of 14 residues. CDR3 sequence (DNA): TGTGCCAGTAGTACTTGGGGAAGCAATCAGCCCCAGCATTTT. Protein sequence: CASSTWGSNQPQHF.

This chain links TRBV19 with TRBJ1-6; D perhaps matches TRBD1 (6 bases). Germline V gene sequence: CDR1 LNHDA, CDR2 SQIVND (reference sequence). The CDR3 consists of 14 residues. V was shortened by 2 bases and J by 9 bases, with 11 bases between the two germline ends. The CDR3 sequence is CASSITGKSSPLHF. Written as DNA, the CDR3 is TGTGCCAGTAGTATAACAGGGAAGAGTTCACCCCTCCACTTT.

This clonotype was counted a few times. This rearrangement joins TRBV7-6 to TRBJ2-1; 9 bases line up with TRBD2. The CDR3 contains 14 residues. Germline lookup yields CDR1 SGHVS and CDR2 FNYEAQ. V shed 2 bases and J 9 bases; nucleotides not matched to a gene: 5. CDR3: CASSLRAGGFEQFF. The CDR3 DNA reads as TGTGCCAGCAGCTTAAGAGCGGGAGGTTTTGAGCAGTTCTTC.

Only one count was recorded for this clonotype. The rearrangement joins TRBV7-4 to TRBJ1-6; D unresolved. Germline lookup yields CDR1 SGHVT and CDR2 SQSDAQ. The CDR3 is 15 residues long. Between the trimmed V and J ends, which lost 2 bases and 2 bases, there was a span of 7 bases. The CDR3 spells CASSLYTAYNSPLHF. The CDR3 coding sequence is TGTGCCAGCAGCTTATATACAGCCTATAATTCACCCCTCCACTTT.

This clonotype was found a few times. The chain links TRBV7-8 to TRBJ1-4, with 7 nucleotides matching TRBD1. Germline CDR1 SGHVS, CDR2 FQNEAQ. The CDR3 is 12 residues long. V was pared by 3 bases and J by 10 bases, with 2 bases of the junction left unmatched. This CDR3 reads CASSFPGGKLFF. CDR3 nucleotide sequence: TGTGCCAGCAGCTTTCCAGGGGGAAAACTGTTTTTT.

CDR3 sequence reads: CASSLEKYEQYF. The CDR3 bases are TGCGCCAGCAGCTTGGAGAAGTACGAGCAGTACTTC. This chain connects TRBV5-1 to TRBJ2-7, with D unresolved. The CDR3 is 12 amino acids. Germline CDR1 reads SGHRS; CDR2 reads YFSETQ. The V end lost 0 bases, the J end lost 4 bases, and 5 bases lay between the germline ends.

The sample holds one count of this clonotype. The chain uses TRBV19 and TRBJ2-6; D ambiguous. In germline, CDR1 is LNHDA, CDR2 SQIVND (reference sequence). This CDR3 has 14 residues. The V end was cut by 6 bases, the J end by 4 bases, with 10 bases between. CDR3 in DNA: TGTGCCAGTAGCCAAAATCGGGGGGCCAACGTCCTGACTTTC. Protein product: CASSQNRGANVLTF.